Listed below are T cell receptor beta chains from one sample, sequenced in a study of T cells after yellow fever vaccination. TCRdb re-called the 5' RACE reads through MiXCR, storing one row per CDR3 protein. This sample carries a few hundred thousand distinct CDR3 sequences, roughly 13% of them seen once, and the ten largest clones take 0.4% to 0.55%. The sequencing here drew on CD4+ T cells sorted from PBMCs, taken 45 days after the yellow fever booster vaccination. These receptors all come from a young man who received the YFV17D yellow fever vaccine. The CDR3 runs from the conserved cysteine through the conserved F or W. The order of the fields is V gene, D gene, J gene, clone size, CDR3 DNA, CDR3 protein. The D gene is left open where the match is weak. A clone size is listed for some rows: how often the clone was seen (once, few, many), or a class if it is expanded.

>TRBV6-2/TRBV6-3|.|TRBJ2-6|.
TGTGCCAGCAATGAGAGGACAGTCTCTGGGGCCAACGTCCTGACTTTC
CASNERTVSGANVLTF
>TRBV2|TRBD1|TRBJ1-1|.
TGTGCCAGCAGGGTAACCCCGGGACAGGGGAGAACTGAAGCTTTCTTT
CASRVTPGQGRTEAFF
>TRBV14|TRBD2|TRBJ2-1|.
TGTGCCAGCAGCCATGTAGACCCGGGACTAGCGGGGATCCGCTCCTACAATGAGCAGTTCTTC
CASSHVDPGLAGIRSYNEQFF
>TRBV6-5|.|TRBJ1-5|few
TGTGCCAGCAGTTTATTGGTAGGGCAGCAGCCCCAGCATTTT
CASSLLVGQQPQHF
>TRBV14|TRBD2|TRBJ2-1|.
TGTGCCAGCAGCCCCGTTAGCGGGTACAATGAGCAGTTCTTC
CASSPVSGYNEQFF
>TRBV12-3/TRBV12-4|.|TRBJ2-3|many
TGTGCCAGCAGTCCACCGGGGGGCACAGATACGCAGTATTTT
CASSPPGGTDTQYF
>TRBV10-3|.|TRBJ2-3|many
TGTGCCAGTACGAGCTCCTCGGCAGATACGCAGTATTTT
CASTSSSADTQYF
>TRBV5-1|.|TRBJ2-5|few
TGCGCCAGCAGCCTTGGAGGGACCGAGACCCAGTACTTC
CASSLGGTETQYF
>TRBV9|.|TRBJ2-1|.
TGTGCCAGCAGCGCCCCACAGGGTCCGTGGCTCTTC
CASSAPQGPWLF
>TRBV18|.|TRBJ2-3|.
TGTGCCAGCTCTCCACCGAGCCCGACAGATACGCAGTATTTT
CASSPPSPTDTQYF
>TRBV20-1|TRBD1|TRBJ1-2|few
TGCAGTGCTCGTGGGGGGACAGAAATCTATGGCTACACCTTC
CSARGGTEIYGYTF
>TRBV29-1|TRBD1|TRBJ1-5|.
TGCAGCGTGGTTGGACAGGATAAGGATCAGCCCCAGCATTTT
CSVVGQDKDQPQHF
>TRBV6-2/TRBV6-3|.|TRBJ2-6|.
TGTGCCAGTTATCGAGGGGGGGCCAACGTCCTGACTTTC
CASYRGGANVLTF
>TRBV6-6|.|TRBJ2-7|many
TGTGCCAGCAGTTACTCGAGGTACGAGCAGTACTTC
CASSYSRYEQYF
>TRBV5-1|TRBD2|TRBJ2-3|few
TGCGCCAGCAGAGCTCGGGAGGGCCGTGAAGATACGCAGTATTTT
CASRAREGREDTQYF
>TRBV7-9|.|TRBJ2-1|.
TGTGCCAGCAGCCCCCAGGTGTCTGGGAGAAATGAGCAGTTCTTC
CASSPQVSGRNEQFF
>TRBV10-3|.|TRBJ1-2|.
TGTGCCATCAGAGGAGCGGATATCTATGGCTACACCTTC
CAIRGADIYGYTF
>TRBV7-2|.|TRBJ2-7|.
TGTGCCAGCAGCACCCGACAGGGAGGAACCTACGAGCAGTACTTC
CASSTRQGGTYEQYF
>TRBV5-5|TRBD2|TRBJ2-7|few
TGTGCCAGCAGCTACACACTAGCGGAACTTTACGAGCAGTACTTC
CASSYTLAELYEQYF
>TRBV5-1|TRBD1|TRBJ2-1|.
TGCGCCAGCAGCCCCCCGAAGGGGGCATCCGATGAGCAGTTCTTC
CASSPPKGASDEQFF